Included here is one T cell receptor beta chain sequence, with context. The antigen remains unidentified. This specimen comes from a study of T cell responses to AZD1222 COVID-19 vaccine. For the study at large: Second-dose groups at about 4 or about 12 weeks were pooled.

V dropped 0 bases and J dropped 0 bases, with 12 bases sitting between them. Germline CDR1 reads SGHTA; CDR2 reads FQGTGA. The CDR3 sequence is 17 residues long. Using immunoSEQ multiplex PCR, the repertoire was profiled, and TCRdb retains in-frame clones only, with some absent. Of tens of thousands of clones in the sample, over 75% were seen once. Study-wide results and caveats: Donors were largely white British and mainly female; clonal diversity was possibly underestimated. Baseline seropositivity characterized only a handful of AZD1222 recipients. Unmutated regions of variants are reportedly targeted by nearly half of spike-specific TCRs.

The source is an adult in good health. Sequencing was performed on peripheral blood, taken on day 0 of AZD1222 vaccination. The chain carries TRBV7-3 and TRBJ2-1; no firm D call. CDR3 DNA: TGTGCCAGCAGCTTAACGGTGGAGCATAGCTCCTACAATGAGCAGTTCTTC. It encodes CASSLTVEHSSYNEQFF.